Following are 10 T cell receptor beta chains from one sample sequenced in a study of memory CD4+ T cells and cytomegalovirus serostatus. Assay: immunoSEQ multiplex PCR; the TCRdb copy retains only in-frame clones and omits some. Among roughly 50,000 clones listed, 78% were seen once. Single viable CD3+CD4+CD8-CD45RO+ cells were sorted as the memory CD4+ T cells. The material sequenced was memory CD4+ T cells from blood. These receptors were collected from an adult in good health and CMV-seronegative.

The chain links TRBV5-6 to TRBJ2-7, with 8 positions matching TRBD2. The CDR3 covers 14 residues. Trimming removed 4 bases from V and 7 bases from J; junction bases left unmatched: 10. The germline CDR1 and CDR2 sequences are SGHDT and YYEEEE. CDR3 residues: CASSVTSVPLEQYF. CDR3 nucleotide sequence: TGTGCCAGCAGCGTGACTAGCGTCCCCCTGGAGCAGTACTTC.

This CDR3 is CASSQTDRANEKLFF. The CDR3 nucleotides are TGTGCCAGCAGCCAGACGGACAGGGCTAATGAAAAACTGTTTTTT. The rearrangement joins TRBV7-9 to TRBJ1-4, with 8 bases aligning to TRBD1. Looked up from germline, CDR1 is SEHNR and CDR2 is FQNEAQ (reference sequence). The CDR3 is 15 residues long. J gave up 3 bases and V 5 bases, and 5 bases lay outside the gene matches.

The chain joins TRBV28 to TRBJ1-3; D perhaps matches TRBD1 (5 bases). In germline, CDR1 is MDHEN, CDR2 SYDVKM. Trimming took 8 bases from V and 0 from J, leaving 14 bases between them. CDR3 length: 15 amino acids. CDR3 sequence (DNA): TGTGCCAGCGGGACCCTCGGGAACTCTGGAAACACCATATATTTT. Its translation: CASGTLGNSGNTIYF.

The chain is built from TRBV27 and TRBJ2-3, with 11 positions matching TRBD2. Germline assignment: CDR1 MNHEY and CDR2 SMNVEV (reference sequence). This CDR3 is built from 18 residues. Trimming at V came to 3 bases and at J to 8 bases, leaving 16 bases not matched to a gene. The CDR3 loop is CASSFRGTSGDQIRTQYF. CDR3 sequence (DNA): TGTGCCAGCAGTTTCCGTGGGACTAGCGGAGACCAGATTCGTACGCAGTATTTT.

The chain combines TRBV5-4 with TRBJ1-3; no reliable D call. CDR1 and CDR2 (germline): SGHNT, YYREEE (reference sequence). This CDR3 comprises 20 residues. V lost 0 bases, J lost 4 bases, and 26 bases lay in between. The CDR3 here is CASSLDVLAGDTIGGNTIYF. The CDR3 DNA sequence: TGTGCCAGCAGCTTGGACGTGCTCGCTGGCGACACCATAGGAGGAAACACCATATATTTT.

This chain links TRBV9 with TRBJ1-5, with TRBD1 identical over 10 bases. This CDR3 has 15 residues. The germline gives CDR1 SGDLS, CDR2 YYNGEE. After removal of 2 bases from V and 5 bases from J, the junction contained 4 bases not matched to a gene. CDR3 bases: TGTGCCAGCAGCGTGGGACAGGGGAAAGATCAGCCCCAGCATTTT. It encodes CASSVGQGKDQPQHF.

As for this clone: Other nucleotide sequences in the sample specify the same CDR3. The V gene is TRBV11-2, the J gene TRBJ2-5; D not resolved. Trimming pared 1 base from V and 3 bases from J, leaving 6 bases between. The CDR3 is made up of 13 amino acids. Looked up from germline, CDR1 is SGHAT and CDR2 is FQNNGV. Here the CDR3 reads CASSLGEKETQYF. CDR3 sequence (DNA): TGTGCCAGCAGCTTAGGTGAAAAAGAGACCCAGTACTTC.

The chain's CDR3 is CASSPEDTLGPHAEAFF. DNA of the CDR3: TGCGCCAGCAGCCCCGAGGACACCCTGGGGCCTCACGCTGAAGCTTTCTTT. The chain combines TRBV5-1 with TRBJ1-1; D possibly corresponds to TRBD1 (5 bases). The V end lost 4 bases, the J end lost 6 bases, and 25 bases lay between the germline ends. The CDR3 is 17 residues long. CDR1 and CDR2 (germline): SGHRS, YFSETQ. The complete variable domain, with remaining parts taken from reference TRBV5-1 and TRBJ1-1, reads KAGVTQTPRYLIKTRGQQVTLSCSPISGHRSVSWYQQTPGQGLQFLFEYFSETQRNKGNFPGRFSGRQFSNSRSEMNVSTLELGDSALYLCASSPEDTLGPHAEAFFGQGTRLTVV.

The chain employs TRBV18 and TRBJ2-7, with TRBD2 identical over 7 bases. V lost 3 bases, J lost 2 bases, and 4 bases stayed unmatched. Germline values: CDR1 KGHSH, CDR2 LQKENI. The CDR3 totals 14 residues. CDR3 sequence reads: CASSPGGTAYEQYF. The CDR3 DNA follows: TGTGCCAGCTCACCCGGGGGGACTGCCTACGAGCAGTACTTC. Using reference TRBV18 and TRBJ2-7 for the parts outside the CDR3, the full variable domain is NAGVMQNPRHLVRRRGQEARLRCSPMKGHSHVYWYRQLPEEGLKFMVYLQKENIIDESGMPKERFSAEFPKEGPSILRIQQVVRGDSAAYFCASSPGGTAYEQYFGPGTRLTVT.

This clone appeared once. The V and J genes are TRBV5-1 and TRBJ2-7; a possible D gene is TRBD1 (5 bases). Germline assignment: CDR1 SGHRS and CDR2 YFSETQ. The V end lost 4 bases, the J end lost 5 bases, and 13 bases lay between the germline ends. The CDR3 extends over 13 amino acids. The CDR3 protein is CASSVQGLDEQYF. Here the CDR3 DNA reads TGCGCCAGCAGCGTCCAGGGTCTCGACGAGCAGTACTTC.